This is a list of T cell receptor beta chains from one sample in a study of Ad26.COV2.S vaccination and SARS-CoV-2 variants. The data were produced by immunoSEQ multiplex PCR, yet TCRdb's version contains in-frame clones alone and is incomplete. The sample has 300,000 to 400,000 clones, around 90% seen once. The sequenced sample was peripheral blood, obtained in a trial of Ad26.COV2.S vaccine versus placebo. The receptors here all came from a person aged 18-65 years who received the Ad26.COV2.S COVID-19 vaccine or a placebo. Each CDR3 is given with its conserved first and last residue. A D gene is named only where the DNA matches it firmly. Only some rows state a clone size, as once, few, many or a class for expanded clones.

J,size,V,D,CDR3,DNA
TRBJ2-1,.,TRBV30,TRBD2,CACPEEAGVSLFF,TGTGCCTGCCCAGAGGAAGCGGGGGTTTCGCTGTTCTTC
TRBJ2-1,.,TRBV10-3,TRBD1,CAISLTGGSYNEQFF,TGTGCCATCAGCCTTACAGGGGGCTCCTACAATGAGCAGTTCTTC
TRBJ1-2,.,TRBV5-4,.,CASSLGSANTF,TGTGCCAGCAGCTTGGGCAGCGCAAACACCTTC
TRBJ1-1,few,TRBV15,.,CATSRDLEGSGFF,TGTGCCACCAGCAGAGATCTGGAGGGGTCGGGTTTCTTT
TRBJ2-3,.,TRBV5-4,TRBD1,CASSGRGQGMSTDTQYF,TGTGCCAGCAGCGGGCGGGGACAGGGGATGAGCACAGATACGCAGTATTTT
TRBJ2-5,once,TRBV2,.,CASSEVDRYQETQYF,TGTGCCAGCAGTGAAGTTGACAGGTACCAAGAGACCCAGTACTTC
TRBJ2-5,.,TRBV14,.,CASSPFDPAETQYF,TGTGCCAGCAGCCCCTTCGACCCGGCAGAGACCCAGTACTTC
TRBJ2-2,.,TRBV30,.,CAWSVQEVGTGELFF,TGTGCCTGGAGTGTACAAGAGGTCGGAACCGGGGAGCTGTTTTTT
TRBJ1-6,.,TRBV21-1,.,CASSTYRGPRSSYNSPLHF,TGTGCCAGCAGCACTTACCGTGGGCCCCGGAGCTCCTATAATTCACCCCTCCACTTT
TRBJ1-2,.,TRBV7-2,TRBD1,CASSHRQGGDYGYTF,TGTGCCAGCAGCCATCGACAGGGAGGTGACTATGGCTACACCTTC
TRBJ2-7,.,TRBV2,.,CASSEYEGDSYEQYF,TGTGCCAGCAGTGAATATGAGGGGGACTCCTACGAGCAGTACTTC
TRBJ1-3,.,TRBV5-1,.,CASRQDGNTIYF,TGCGCCAGCAGGCAGGACGGGAACACCATATATTTT
TRBJ1-5,once,TRBV19,.,CASSPTHSNQPQHF,TGTGCCAGTAGTCCTACTCATAGCAATCAGCCCCAGCATTTT
TRBJ1-4,.,TRBV2,.,CASSGATNEKLFF,TGTGCCAGCAGTGGAGCAACTAATGAAAAACTGTTTTTT
TRBJ1-1,.,TRBV7-2,.,CASSRELTLNTEAFF,TGTGCCAGCAGCCGGGAATTAACCTTGAACACTGAAGCTTTCTTT
TRBJ2-4,.,TRBV6-4,TRBD2,CASRGTSGIAKNIQYF,TGTGCCAGCAGAGGGACTAGCGGAATAGCCAAAAACATTCAGTACTTC
TRBJ1-5,.,TRBV7-8,TRBD1,CASSFFPTGEGNQPQHF,TGTGCCAGCAGCTTTTTCCCGACAGGGGAGGGCAATCAGCCCCAGCATTTT
TRBJ2-7,.,TRBV7-2,TRBD2,CASSSRSGGEKEQYF,TGTGCCAGCAGCTCCCGATCCGGGGGGGAAAAGGAGCAGTACTTC
TRBJ1-6,few,TRBV5-1,.,CASSLDNYNSPLHF,TGCGCCAGCAGCTTGGACAACTATAATTCACCCCTCCACTTT
TRBJ1-6,.,TRBV30,.,CAWGLAISPLHF,TGTGCCTGGGGTTTGGCTATTTCACCCCTCCACTTT
TRBJ1-3,once,TRBV9,.,CASTTSDDSGNTIYF,TGTGCCAGCACCACCAGTGACGATTCTGGAAACACCATATATTTT
TRBJ2-1,few,TRBV6-5,TRBD2,CASSPSGGAINEQFF,TGTGCCAGCAGTCCTAGCGGGGGGGCCATCAATGAGCAGTTCTTC
TRBJ1-2,.,TRBV9,.,CASSPISPPGTYGYTF,TGTGCCAGCAGCCCCATTTCACCTCCGGGGACCTATGGCTACACCTTC
TRBJ1-6,.,TRBV2,TRBD1,CASSRQGASVLPLHF,TGTGCCAGCAGTAGACAGGGGGCGAGTGTATTGCCCCTCCACTTT
TRBJ1-6,.,TRBV7-3,TRBD1,CASSAQGSNSPLHF,TGTGCCAGCAGCGCACAGGGGAGTAATTCACCCCTCCACTTT
TRBJ1-4,.,TRBV4-1,TRBD1,CASSQKTGGRSEKLFF,TGCGCCAGCAGCCAAAAGACAGGGGGTAGAAGTGAAAAACTGTTTTTT
TRBJ2-1,.,TRBV19,TRBD1,CASSTGQGNEQFF,TGTGCCAGTAGTACGGGACAGGGGAATGAGCAGTTCTTC